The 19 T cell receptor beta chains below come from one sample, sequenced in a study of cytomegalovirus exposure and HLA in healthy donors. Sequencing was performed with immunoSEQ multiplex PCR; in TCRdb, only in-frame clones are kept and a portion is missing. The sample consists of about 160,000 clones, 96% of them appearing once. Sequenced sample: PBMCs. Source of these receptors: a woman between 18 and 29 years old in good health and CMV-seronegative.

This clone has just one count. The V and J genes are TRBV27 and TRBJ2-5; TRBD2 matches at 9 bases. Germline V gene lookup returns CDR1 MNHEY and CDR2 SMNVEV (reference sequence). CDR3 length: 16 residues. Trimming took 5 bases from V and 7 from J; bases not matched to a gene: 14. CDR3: CASSLGRAGGWGTQYF. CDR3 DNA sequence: TGTGCCAGCAGTCTAGGAAGGGCGGGGGGGTGGGGGACCCAGTACTTC.

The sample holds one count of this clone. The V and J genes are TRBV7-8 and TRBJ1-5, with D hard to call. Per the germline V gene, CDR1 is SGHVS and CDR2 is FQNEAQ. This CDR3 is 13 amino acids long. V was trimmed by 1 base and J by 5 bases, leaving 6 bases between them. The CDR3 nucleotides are TGTGCCAGCAGCTTAGGGCAGGATCAGCCCCAGCATTTT. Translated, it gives CASSLGQDQPQHF.

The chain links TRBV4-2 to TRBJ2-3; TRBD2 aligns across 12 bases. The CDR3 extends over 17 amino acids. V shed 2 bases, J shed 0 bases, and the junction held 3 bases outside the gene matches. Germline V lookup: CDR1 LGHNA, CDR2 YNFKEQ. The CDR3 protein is CASSQPGLAGSTDTQYF. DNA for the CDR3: TGTGCCAGCAGCCAACCCGGACTAGCGGGGAGCACAGATACGCAGTATTTT.

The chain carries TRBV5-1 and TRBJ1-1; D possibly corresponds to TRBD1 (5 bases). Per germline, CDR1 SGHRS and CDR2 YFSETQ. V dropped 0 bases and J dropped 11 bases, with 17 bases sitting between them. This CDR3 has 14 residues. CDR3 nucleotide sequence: TGCGCCAGCAGCTTGGCCTCAGGGCCGAGTGGGGCTTTCTTT. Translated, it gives CASSLASGPSGAFF.

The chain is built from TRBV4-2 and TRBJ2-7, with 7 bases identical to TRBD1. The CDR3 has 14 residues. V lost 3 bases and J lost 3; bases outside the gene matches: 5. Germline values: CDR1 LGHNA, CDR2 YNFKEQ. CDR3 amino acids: CASSHLAGGYEQYF. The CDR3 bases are TGTGCCAGCAGCCATCTCGCAGGGGGCTACGAGCAGTACTTC.

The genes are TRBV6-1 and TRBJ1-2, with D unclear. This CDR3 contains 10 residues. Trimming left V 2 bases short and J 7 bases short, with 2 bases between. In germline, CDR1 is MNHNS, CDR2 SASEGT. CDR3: CASSELGYTF. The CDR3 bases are TGTGCCAGCAGTGAACTTGGCTACACCTTC.

This CDR3 reads CASRSGTRGGYTF. The CDR3 bases are TGTGCCAGCAGATCCGGGACAAGGGGAGGCTACACCTTC. The genes are TRBV27 and TRBJ1-2, with a weak D call TRBD1 (6 bases). V was trimmed by 6 bases and J by 8 bases, leaving 16 bases between them. Germline V gene sequence: CDR1 MNHEY, CDR2 SMNVEV (reference sequence). This CDR3 spans 13 amino acids.

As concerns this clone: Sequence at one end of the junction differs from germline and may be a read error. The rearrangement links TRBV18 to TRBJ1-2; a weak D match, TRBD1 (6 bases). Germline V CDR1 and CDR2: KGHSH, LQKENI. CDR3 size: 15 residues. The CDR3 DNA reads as TGTGCCAGCTCCCCACGACAGGATCCAAACTATGGCTACACCTTC. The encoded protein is CASSPRQDPNYGYTF.

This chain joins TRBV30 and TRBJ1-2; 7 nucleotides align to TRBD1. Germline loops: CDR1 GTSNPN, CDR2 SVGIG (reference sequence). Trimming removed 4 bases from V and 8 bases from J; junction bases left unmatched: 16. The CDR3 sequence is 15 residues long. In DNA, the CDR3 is TGTGCCTGGAACCCCTGGGACAGCTCCCGCGGCGGCTACACCTTC. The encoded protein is CAWNPWDSSRGGYTF. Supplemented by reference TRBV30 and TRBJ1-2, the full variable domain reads SQTIHQWPATLVQPVGSPLSLECTVEGTSNPNLYWYRQAAGRGLQLLFYSVGIGQISSEVPQNLSASRPQDRQFILSSKKLLLSDSGFYLCAWNPWDSSRGGYTFGSGTRLTVV.

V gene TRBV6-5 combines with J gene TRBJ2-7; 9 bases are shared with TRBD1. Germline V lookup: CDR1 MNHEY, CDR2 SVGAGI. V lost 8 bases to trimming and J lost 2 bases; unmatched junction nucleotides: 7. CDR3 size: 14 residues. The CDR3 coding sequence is TGTGCCAGCCTACAGGGACAGGGAACCTACGAGCAGTACTTC. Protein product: CASLQGQGTYEQYF.

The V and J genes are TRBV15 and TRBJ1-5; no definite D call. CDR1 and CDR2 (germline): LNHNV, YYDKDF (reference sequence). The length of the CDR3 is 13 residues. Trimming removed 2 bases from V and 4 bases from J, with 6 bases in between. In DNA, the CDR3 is TGTGCCACCAGCAGAAATAATAATCAGCCCCAGCATTTT. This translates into CATSRNNNQPQHF.

CDR3 amino acids: CASSQEWAQGITGELFF. The CDR3, as DNA: TGCGCCAGCAGCCAAGAATGGGCCCAGGGCATAACCGGGGAGCTGTTTTTT. The chain carries TRBV4-3 and TRBJ2-2; D is possibly TRBD1 (5 bases). Trimming left V 0 bases short and J 5 bases short, with 16 bases between. The CDR3 runs 17 residues. The germline V gene encodes CDR1 LGHNA and CDR2 YSLEER.

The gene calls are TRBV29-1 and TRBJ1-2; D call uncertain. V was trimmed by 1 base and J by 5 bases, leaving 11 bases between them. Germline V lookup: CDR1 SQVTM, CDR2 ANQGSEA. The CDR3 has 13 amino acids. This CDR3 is CSVEGFLQYGYTF. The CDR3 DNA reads TGCAGCGTTGAAGGATTTTTACAATATGGCTACACCTTC.

CDR3 in DNA: TGTGCCAGCAGCTTTTCGGTCGGCGAGCAGTACTTC. Translating it yields CASSFSVGEQYF. The chain has TRBV14 and TRBJ2-7; no definite D call. The CDR3 loop spans 12 amino acids. Per germline, CDR1 SGHDN and CDR2 FVKESK. V shed 5 bases and J shed 6 bases, with 11 bases lying between them.

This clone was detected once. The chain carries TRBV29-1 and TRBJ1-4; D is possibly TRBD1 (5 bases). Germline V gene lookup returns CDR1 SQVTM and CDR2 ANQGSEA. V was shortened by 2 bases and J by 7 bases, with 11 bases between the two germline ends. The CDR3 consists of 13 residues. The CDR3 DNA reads TGCAGCGTTGAAAGTGGGGCTAGTGAAAAACTGTTTTTT. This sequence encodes CSVESGASEKLFF.

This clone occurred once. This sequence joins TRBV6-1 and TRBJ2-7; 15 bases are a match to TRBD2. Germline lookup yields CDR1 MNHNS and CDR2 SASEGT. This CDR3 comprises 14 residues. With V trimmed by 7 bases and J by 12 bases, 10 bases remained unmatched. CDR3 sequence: CASIRTSGGARLYF. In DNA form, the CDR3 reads TGTGCCAGCATTAGGACTAGCGGGGGGGCCCGTTTGTACTTC.

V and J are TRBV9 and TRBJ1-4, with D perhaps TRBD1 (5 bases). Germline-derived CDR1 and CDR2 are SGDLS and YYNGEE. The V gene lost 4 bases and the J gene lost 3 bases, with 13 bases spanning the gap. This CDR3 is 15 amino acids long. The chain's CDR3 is CASSSSGVSNEKLFF. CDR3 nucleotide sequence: TGTGCCAGCAGCTCCTCGGGGGTATCTAATGAAAAACTGTTTTTT.

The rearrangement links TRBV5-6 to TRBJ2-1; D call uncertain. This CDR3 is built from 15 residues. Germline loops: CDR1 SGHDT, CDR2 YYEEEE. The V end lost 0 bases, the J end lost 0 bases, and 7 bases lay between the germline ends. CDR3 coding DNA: TGTGCCAGCAGCTTGGGTGATAGCTCCTACAATGAGCAGTTCTTC. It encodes CASSLGDSSYNEQFF.

In nucleotides, the CDR3 is TGTGCCAGCACCCCCAAGGGGCGGACAGATACGCAGTATTTT. Its translation: CASTPKGRTDTQYF. The chain recombines TRBV27 with TRBJ2-3, with D possibly being TRBD1 (5 bases). This CDR3 has 14 amino acids. Trimming shortened V by 7 bases and J by 3 bases, and 14 bases separated the two germline ends. CDR1 is MNHEY, CDR2 SMNVEV, per germline (reference sequence).